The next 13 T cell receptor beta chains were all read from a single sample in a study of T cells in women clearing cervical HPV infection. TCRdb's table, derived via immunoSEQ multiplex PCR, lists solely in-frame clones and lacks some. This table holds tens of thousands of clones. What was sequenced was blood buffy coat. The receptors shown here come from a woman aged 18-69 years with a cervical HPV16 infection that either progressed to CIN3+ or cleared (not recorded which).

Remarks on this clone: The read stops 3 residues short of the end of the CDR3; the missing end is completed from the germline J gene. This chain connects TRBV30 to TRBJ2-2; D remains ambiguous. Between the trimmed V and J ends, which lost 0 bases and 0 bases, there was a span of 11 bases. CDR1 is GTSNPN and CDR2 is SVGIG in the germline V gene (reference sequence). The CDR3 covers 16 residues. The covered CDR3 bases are TGTGCCTGGAGTGTAAGGGTTTATGCGAACACCGGGGAG. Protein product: CAWSVRVYANTGE. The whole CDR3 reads CAWSVRVYANTGELFF.

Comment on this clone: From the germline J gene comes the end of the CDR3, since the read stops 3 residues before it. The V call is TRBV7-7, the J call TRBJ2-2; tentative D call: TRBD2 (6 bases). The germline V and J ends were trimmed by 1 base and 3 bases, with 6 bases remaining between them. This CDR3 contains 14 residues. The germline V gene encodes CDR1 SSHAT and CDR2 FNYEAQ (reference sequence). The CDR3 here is CASSLERDTGELFF. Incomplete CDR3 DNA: TGTGCCAGCAGCTTAGAGCGGGACACCGGGGAG.

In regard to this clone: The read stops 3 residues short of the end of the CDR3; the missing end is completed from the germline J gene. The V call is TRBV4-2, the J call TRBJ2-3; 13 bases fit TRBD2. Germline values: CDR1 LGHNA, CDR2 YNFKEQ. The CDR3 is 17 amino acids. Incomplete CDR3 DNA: TGTGCCAGCAGCCAGGTTGGGACTAGCGGGAATGAAGAGACG. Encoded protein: CASSQVGTSGNEET. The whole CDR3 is CASSQVGTSGNEETQYF.

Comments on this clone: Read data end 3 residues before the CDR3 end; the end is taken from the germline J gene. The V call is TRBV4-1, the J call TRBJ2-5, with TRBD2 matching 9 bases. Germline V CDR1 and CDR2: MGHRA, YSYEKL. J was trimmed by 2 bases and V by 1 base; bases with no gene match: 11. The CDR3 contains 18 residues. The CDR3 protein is CASSQGRLLAGIQETQYF. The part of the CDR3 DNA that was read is TGCGCCAGCAGCCAAGGCCGCCTTCTAGCGGGGATACAAGAGACC.

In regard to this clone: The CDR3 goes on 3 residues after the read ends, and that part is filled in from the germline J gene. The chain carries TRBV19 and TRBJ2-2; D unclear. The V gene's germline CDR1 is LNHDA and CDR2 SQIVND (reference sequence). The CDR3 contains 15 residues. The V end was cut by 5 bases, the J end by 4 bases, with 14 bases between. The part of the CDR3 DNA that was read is TGTGCCAGTAGTCCCAACGAACTTCTCACCGGGGAG. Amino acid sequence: CASSPNELLTGE. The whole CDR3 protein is CASSPNELLTGELFF.

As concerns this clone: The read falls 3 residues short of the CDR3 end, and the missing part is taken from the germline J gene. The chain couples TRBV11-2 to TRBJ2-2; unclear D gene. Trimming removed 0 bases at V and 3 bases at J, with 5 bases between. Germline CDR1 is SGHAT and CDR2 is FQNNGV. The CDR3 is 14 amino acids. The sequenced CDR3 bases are TGTGCCAGCAGCTTAGATAGCTACACCGGGGAG. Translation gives CASSLDSYTGE. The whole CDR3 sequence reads CASSLDSYTGELFF. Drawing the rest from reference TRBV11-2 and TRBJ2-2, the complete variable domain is EAGVAQSPRYKIIEKRQSVAFWCNPISGHATLYWYQQILGQGPKLLIQFQNNGVVDDSQLPKDRFSAERLKGVDSTLKIQPAKLEDSAVYLCASSLDSYTGELFFGEGSRLTVL.

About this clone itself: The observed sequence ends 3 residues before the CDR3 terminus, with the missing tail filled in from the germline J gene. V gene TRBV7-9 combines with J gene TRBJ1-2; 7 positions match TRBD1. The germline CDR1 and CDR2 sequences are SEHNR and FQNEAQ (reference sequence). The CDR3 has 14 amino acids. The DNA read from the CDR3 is TGTGCCAGCAGCTTAAACAGGGGAGGCAATGAC. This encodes CASSLNRGGND. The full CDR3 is CASSLNRGGNDYTF.

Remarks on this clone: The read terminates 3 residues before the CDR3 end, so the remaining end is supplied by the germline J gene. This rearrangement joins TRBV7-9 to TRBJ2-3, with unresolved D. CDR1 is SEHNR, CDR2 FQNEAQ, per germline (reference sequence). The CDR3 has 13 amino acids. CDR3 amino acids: CASSLGRNQPQYF. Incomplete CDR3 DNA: TGTGCCAGCAGCTTAGGGCGGAATCAGCCG.

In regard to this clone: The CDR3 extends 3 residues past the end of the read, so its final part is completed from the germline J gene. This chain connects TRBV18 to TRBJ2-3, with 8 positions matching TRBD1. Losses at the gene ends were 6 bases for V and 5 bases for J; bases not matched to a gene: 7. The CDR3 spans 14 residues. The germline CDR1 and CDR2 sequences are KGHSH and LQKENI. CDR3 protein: CASSAQGAEDTQYF. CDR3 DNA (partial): TGTGCCAGCTCCGCCCAGGGGGCTGAAGATACG.

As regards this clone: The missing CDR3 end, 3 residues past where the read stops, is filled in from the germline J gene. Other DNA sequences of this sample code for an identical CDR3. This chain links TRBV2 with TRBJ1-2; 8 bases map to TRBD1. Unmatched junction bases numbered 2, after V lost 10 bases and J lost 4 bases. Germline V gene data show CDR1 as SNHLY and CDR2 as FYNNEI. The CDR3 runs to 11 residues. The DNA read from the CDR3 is TGTGCCACGGGGACAGGCTATGGC. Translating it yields CATGTGYG. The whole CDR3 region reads CATGTGYGYTF.

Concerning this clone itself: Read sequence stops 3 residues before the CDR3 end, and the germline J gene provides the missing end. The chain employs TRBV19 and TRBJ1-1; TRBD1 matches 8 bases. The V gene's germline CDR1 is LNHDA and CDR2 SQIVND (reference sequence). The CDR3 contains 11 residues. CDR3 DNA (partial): TGTGCCAGTAGTCGGCAGGGGGCA. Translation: CASSRQGA. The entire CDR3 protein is CASSRQGAAFF.

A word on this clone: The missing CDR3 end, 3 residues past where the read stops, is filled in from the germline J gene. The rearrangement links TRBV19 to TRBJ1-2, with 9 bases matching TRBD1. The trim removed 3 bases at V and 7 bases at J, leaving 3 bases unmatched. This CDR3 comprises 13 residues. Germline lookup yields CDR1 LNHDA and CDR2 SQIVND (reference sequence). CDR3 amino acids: CASSIGTGPGYTF. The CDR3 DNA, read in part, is TGTGCCAGTAGTATCGGGACAGGGCCTGGC.

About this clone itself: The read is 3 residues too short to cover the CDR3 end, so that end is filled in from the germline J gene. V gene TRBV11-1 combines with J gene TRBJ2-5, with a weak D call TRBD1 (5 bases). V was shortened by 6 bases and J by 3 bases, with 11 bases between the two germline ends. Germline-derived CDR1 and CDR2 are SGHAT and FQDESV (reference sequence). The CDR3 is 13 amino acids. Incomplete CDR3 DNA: TGTGCCAGCAGTCGTGGGGCGGAAGAGACC. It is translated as CASSRGAEET. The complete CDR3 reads CASSRGAEETQYF.